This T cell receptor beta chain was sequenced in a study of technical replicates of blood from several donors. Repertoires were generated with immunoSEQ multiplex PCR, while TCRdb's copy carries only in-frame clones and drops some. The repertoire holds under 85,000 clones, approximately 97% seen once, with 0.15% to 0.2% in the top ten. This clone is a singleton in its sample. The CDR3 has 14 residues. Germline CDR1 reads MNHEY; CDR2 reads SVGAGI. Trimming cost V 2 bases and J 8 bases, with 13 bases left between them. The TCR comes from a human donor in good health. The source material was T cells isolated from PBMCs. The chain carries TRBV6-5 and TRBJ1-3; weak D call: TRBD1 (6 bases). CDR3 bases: TGTGCCAGCAGTTACGGGGACGCAGGGGACACCATATATTTT. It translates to CASSYGDAGDTIYF.